This T cell receptor beta chain came from a study of identical twins. Template switching, a step in the protocol, added a universal primer site, and cDNA carried unique molecular identifiers. TCRdb called the 5' RACE reads again in MiXCR, with one record for every CDR3 protein. The sample lists hundreds of thousands of distinct CDR3 sequences; less than 7% were seen once. Study-wide results and limits: Conclusions rested on cross-sectional statistics rather than following the same donors. Models underestimated out-of-frame TCR alpha sharing in monozygotic twins.

Details on this clonotype: Antigen: not known.

With no exceptions, donors were healthy Caucasians. Material for sequencing was naive T cells sorted from blood. The TCR was taken from a man aged 18-30 years in good health.

DNA of the CDR3: TGTGCCAGCAGCTTACTAGGGCTTTCGAACACTGAAGCTTTCTTT. It is translated as CASSLLGLSNTEAFF. The chain combines TRBV11-2 with TRBJ1-1; D uncertain. Germline CDR1 SGHAT, CDR2 FQNNGV. The length of the CDR3 is 15 residues. Trimming removed 2 bases from V and 1 base from J, with 11 bases in between.